The rows below give T cell receptor beta chains drawn from one sample of a study of CD8+CD57+ T cells in acquired aplastic anemia. Each CDR3 protein is one row after TCRdb ran MiXCR on the reads. The table shows some 190,000 distinct CDR3 sequences, with 46% occurring only once. Source material: sorted CD4+, CD8+, or CD8+CD57+ T cells (not recorded which) from PBMCs. The receptors come from a human donor in good health. The CDR3 runs from the conserved cysteine through the conserved F or W. A D gene is named only where the DNA matches it firmly. The size of a clone is reported for some rows only, either as once, few or many, or as a class for expanded clones.

V,D,size,J,CDR3,DNA
TRBV7-2,-,many,TRBJ1-4,CASSLRAGATNEKLFF,TGTGCCAGCAGCCTTCGCGCGGGGGCAACTAATGAAAAACTGTTTTTT
TRBV11-1,-,-,TRBJ1-2,CASSLYETSTYGYTF,TGTGCCAGCAGCTTATACGAGACATCAACTTATGGCTACACCTTC
TRBV10-3,TRBD1,-,TRBJ2-3,CAIKGAYSTDTQYF,TGTGCCATCAAGGGGGCGTATAGCACAGATACGCAGTATTTT
TRBV2,TRBD1,few,TRBJ1-5,CASSLDRKNQPQHF,TGTGCCAGCAGTTTGGACAGGAAGAATCAGCCCCAGCATTTT
TRBV7-9,TRBD1,many,TRBJ1-1,CASSFSQGATEAFF,TGTGCCAGCAGCTTTTCACAGGGGGCGACTGAAGCTTTCTTT
TRBV11-1,TRBD1,many,TRBJ1-3,CASSSRQGSSGNTIYF,TGTGCCAGCAGCTCCCGACAGGGTAGTTCTGGAAACACCATATATTTT
TRBV19,TRBD2,many,TRBJ2-3,CASSMGLAGVGNTQYF,TGTGCCAGTAGTATGGGACTAGCGGGAGTCGGAAATACGCAGTATTTT
TRBV2,TRBD2,-,TRBJ2-3,CASTLTSGGPITDTQYF,TGTGCCAGCACCCTGACTAGCGGGGGGCCAATCACAGATACGCAGTATTTT
TRBV9,-,once,TRBJ2-3,CASSVSPSITPSTDTQYF,TGTGCCAGCAGCGTATCCCCTAGCATCACCCCTAGCACAGATACGCAGTATTTT
TRBV29-1,-,many,TRBJ1-5,CSVEDDPNQPQHF,TGCAGCGTTGAAGATGACCCAAATCAGCCCCAGCATTTT
TRBV7-2,-,many,TRBJ1-5,CASSLVRNSNQPQHF,TGTGCCAGCAGCTTGGTACGGAATAGCAATCAGCCCCAGCATTTT
TRBV5-5,TRBD2,-,TRBJ2-2,CASSFKRGSRGGELFF,TGTGCCAGCAGCTTTAAGCGCGGGAGTAGGGGCGGGGAGCTGTTTTTT
TRBV7-9,TRBD1,-,TRBJ2-4,CASSLWVGTGLRFGKNIQYF,TGTGCCAGCAGCTTATGGGTTGGGACAGGGTTAAGGTTTGGCAAAAACATTCAGTACTTC
TRBV3-1,TRBD2,-,TRBJ2-7,CASSPYYLAGAYEQYF,TGTGCCAGCAGCCCCTACTATCTAGCGGGGGCCTACGAGCAGTACTTC
TRBV7-2,-,many,TRBJ2-4,CASSLAGRNIQYF,TGTGCCAGCAGCTTAGCGGGGAGGAACATTCAGTACTTC
TRBV29-1,TRBD1,-,TRBJ1-1,CSVEDHQGVAEAFF,TGCAGCGTTGAAGATCATCAGGGGGTCGCTGAAGCTTTCTTT
TRBV2,-,-,TRBJ1-4,CASSDSGRGNEKLFF,TGTGCCAGCAGTGACTCAGGGAGGGGGAATGAAAAACTGTTTTTT
TRBV29-1,-,few,TRBJ2-7,CSVRMDGAYEQYF,TGCAGCGTAAGGATGGACGGCGCCTACGAGCAGTACTTC
TRBV29-1,-,-,TRBJ1-2,CSNDGPYGYTF,TGCAGCAATGACGGTCCGTATGGCTACACCTTC
TRBV20-1,-,many,TRBJ2-1,CSARAWTDHNEQFF,TGCAGTGCTAGAGCCTGGACAGACCACAATGAGCAGTTCTTC
TRBV6-2/TRBV6-3,-,few,TRBJ2-2,CASSPTRVTGELFF,TGTGCCAGCTCACCCACTAGAGTAACCGGGGAGCTGTTTTTT
TRBV29-1,TRBD1,few,TRBJ1-1,CSVAGQGLTEAFF,TGCAGCGTCGCGGGACAGGGTTTAACTGAAGCTTTCTTT
TRBV7-3,-,-,TRBJ1-2,CASSLGGATF,TGTGCCAGCAGCTTGGGCGGGGCGACCTTC
TRBV27,TRBD2,few,TRBJ2-7,CASSLRRLAGGPHYEQYF,TGTGCCAGCAGTTTGCGAAGACTAGCGGGAGGCCCCCACTACGAGCAGTACTTC
TRBV18,-,few,TRBJ1-3,CASSPASAISGNTIYF,TGTGCCAGCTCACCGGCCAGTGCCATCTCTGGAAACACCATATATTTT
TRBV7-8,TRBD1,medium-sized,TRBJ1-6,CASSHKDQGGSPLHF,TGTGCCAGCAGCCACAAGGACCAGGGGGGGTCACCCCTCCACTTT